This TCR beta chain appears in the sequencing data of a study of T-cell memory formation after mild COVID-19. The overall study: Most TCR clusters belonged to a single donor. General study results and limits: That cross-reactive memory joined was suggested by some responding clones appearing in pre-infection memory. A second wave expanding day 15 to 37 was CD4+-biased; contracting clones were balanced.

After 5'RACE with constant-segment primers, TCR alpha and TCR beta cDNA libraries carrying sample barcodes and UMIs were obtained. TCRdb re-called the 5' RACE reads through MiXCR, storing one row per CDR3 protein. The sample includes fewer than 700,000 distinct CDR3 sequences, under 20% of them seen just once. About this clonotype itself: Its specificity is not known.

Per germline, CDR1 MNHEY and CDR2 SVGEGT. Deletions cut 4 bases from V and 0 bases from J, with 9 bases between. This CDR3 comprises 15 residues. The clonotype comes from an adult woman who had mild COVID-19 (a few samples of this study predate the infection). Cell type and time point are not known. Sequenced material: PBMCs or a T cell subset sorted from them (not recorded which). The chain has TRBV6-2 or TRBV6-3 and TRBJ1-4, with unresolved D. The DNA for the CDR3 is TGTGCCAGCAGTTGGCCCCAACCAACTAATGAAAAACTGTTTTTT. Its protein product is CASSWPQPTNEKLFF.